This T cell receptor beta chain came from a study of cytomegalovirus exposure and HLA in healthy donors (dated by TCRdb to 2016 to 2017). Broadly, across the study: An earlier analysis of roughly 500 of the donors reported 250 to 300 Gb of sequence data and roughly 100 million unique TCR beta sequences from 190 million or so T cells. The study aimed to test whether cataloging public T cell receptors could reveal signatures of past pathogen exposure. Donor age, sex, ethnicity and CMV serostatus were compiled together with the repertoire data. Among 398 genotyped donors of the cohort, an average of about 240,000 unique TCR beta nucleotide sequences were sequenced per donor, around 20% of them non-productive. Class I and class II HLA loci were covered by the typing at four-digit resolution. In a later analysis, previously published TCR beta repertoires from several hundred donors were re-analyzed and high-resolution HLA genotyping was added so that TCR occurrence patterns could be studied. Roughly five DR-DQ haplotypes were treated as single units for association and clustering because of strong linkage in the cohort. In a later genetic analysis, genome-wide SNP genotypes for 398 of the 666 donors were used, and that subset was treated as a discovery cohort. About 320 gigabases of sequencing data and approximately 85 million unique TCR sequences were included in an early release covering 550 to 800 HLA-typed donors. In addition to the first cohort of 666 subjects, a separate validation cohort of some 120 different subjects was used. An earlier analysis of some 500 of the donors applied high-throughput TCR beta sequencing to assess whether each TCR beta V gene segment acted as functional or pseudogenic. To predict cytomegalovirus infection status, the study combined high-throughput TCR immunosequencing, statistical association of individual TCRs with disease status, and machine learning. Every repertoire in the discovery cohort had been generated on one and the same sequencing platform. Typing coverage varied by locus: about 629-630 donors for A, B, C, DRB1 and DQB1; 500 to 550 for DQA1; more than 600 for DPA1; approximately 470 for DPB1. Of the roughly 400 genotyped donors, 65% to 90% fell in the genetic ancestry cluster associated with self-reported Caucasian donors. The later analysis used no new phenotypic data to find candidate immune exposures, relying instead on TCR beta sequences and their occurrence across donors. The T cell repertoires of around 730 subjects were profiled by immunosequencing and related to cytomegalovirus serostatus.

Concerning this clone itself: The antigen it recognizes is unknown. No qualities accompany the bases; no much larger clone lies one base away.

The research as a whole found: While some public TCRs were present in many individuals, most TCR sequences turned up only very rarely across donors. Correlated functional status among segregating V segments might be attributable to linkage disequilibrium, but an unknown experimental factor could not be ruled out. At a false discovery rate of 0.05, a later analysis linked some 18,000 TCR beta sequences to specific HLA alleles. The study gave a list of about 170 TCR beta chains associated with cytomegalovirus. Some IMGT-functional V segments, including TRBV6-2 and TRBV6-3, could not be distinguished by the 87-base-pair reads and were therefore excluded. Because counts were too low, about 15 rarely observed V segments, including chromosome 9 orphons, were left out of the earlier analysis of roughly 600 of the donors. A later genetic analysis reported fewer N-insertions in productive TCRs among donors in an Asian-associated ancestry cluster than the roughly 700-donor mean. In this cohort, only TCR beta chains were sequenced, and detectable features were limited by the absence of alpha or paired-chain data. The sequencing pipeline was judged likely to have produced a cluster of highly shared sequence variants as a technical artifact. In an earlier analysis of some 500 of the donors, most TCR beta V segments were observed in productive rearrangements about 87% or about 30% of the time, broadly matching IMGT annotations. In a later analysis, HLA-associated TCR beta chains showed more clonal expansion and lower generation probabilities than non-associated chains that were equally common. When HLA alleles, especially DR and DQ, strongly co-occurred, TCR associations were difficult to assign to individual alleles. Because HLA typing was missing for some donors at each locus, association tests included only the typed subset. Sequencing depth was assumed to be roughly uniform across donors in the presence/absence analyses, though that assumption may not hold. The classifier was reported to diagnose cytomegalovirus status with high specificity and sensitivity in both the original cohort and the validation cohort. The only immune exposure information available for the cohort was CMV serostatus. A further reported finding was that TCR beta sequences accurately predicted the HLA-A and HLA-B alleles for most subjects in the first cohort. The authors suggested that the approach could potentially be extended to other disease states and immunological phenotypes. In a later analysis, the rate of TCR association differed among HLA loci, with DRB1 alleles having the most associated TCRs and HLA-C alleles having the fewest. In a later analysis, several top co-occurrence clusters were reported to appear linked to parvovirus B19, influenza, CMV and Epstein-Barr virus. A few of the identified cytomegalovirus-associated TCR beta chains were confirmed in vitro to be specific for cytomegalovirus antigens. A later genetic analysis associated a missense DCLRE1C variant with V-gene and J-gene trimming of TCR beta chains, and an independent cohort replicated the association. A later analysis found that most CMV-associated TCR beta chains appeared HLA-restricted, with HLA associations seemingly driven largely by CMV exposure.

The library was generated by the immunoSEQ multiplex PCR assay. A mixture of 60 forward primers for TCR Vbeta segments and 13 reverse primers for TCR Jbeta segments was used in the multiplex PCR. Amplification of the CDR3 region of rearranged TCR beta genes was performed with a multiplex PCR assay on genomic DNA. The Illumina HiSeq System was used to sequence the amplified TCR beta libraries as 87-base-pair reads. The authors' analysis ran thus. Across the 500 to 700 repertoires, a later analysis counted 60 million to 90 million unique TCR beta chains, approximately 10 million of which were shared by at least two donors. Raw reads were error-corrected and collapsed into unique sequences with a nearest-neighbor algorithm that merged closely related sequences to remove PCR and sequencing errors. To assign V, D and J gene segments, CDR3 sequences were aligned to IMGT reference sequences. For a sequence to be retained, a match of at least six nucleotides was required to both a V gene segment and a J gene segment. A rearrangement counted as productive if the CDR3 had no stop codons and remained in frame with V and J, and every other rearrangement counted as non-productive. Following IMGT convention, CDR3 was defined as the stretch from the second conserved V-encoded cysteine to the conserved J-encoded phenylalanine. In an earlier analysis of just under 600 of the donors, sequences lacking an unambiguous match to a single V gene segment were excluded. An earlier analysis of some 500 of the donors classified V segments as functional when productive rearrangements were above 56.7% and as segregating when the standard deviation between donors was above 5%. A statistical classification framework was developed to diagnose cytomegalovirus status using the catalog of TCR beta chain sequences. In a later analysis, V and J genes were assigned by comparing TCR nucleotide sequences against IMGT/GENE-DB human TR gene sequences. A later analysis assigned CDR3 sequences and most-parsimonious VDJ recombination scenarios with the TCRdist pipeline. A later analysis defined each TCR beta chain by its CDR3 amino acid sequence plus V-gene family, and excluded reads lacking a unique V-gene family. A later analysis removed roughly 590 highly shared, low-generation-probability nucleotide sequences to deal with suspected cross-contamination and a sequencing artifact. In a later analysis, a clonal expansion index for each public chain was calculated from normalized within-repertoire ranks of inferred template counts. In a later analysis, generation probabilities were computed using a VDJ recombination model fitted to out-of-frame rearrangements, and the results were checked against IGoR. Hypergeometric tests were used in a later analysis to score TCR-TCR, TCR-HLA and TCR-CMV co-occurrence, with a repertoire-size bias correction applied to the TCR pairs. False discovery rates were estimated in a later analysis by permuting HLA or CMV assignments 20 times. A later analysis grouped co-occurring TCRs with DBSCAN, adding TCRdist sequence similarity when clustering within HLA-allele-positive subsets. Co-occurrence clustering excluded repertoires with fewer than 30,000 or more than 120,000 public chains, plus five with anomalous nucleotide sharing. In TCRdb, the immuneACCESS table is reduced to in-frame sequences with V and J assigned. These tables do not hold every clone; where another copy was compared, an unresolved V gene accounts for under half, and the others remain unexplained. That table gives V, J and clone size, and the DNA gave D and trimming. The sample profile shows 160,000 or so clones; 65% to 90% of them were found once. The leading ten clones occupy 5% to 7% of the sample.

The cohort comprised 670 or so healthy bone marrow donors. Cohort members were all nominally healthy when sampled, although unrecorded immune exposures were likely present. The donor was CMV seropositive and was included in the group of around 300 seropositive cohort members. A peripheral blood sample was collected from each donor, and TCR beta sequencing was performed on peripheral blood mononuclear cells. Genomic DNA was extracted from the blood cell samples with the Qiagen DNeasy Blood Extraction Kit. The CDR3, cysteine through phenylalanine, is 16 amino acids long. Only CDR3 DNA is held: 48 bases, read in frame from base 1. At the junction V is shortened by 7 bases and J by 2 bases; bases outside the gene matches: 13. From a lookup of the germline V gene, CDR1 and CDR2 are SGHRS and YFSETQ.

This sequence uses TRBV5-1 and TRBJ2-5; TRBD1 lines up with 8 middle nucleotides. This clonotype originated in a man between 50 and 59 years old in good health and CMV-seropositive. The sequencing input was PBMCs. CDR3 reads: CASGLTGARGQETQYF. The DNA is TGCGCCAGCGGCCTGACAGGGGCGAGAGGGCAAGAGACCCAGTACTTC.